The clone carrying this T cell receptor beta chain is a singleton in its sample. Its antigen is unidentified. The data derive from a study of shared clonotypes between healthy human individuals. Study background: Donors were a couple of women and a few men aged 18 to 49.

The naive CD8 population came from CD45RO-negative cells selected for CCR7, without terminally differentiated effector memory CD45RA+ cells. The CDR3 has 15 amino acids. From germline, CDR1 is PRHDT and CDR2 FYEKMQ (reference sequence). The junction had 6 bases not matched to a gene; V was cut back by 5 bases and J by 0 bases. Overall study results and limits: Sharing across four donors was highest in naive CD4 (around 5%) and lowest in memory CD8 (around 0.4%).

TCRdb's table, derived via immunoSEQ multiplex PCR, lists solely in-frame clones and lacks some. This table has roughly 570,000 clones, 95% to 98% appearing once. V usage is TRBV13 and J usage is TRBJ2-7, with TRBD1 matching over 8 bases. This receptor was identified in a man aged 25 to 45 in good health. Sequenced: naive CD8+ T cells sorted from blood. CDR3 sequence reads: CASSARTGFSYEQYF. The CDR3 DNA follows: TGTGCCAGCAGCGCGCGGACAGGGTTCTCCTACGAGCAGTACTTC.